These 21 T cell receptor beta chains came from one sample sequenced in a study of blood T cell repertoires in COVID-19. Only in-frame clones appear in the TCRdb table, and some are missing; sequencing was by immunoSEQ multiplex PCR. Among about 110,000 clones listed, around 84% were seen once. The sequenced material came from peripheral blood. These receptors were taken from a human donor in a cohort sampled during active COVID-19.

This clone was observed many times. The chain recombines TRBV3-1 (or the pseudogene TRBV3-2) with TRBJ1-6; D remains ambiguous. Trimming removed 3 bases from V and 8 bases from J, with 5 bases in between. The CDR3 extends over 12 amino acids. Germline V lookup: CDR1 LGHDT, CDR2 YNNKEL (reference sequence). In nucleotides, the CDR3 is TGTGCCAGCAGCCATTTAGATTCACCCCTCCACTTT. Protein: CASSHLDSPLHF.

The genes are TRBV27 and TRBJ2-5; 8 nucleotides match TRBD1. Unmatched junction bases numbered 7, after V lost 6 bases and J lost 1 base. Germline lookup yields CDR1 MNHEY and CDR2 SMNVEV (reference sequence). The CDR3 length is 15 residues. The CDR3 loop reads CASRPPDRGQETQYF. DNA for the CDR3: TGTGCCAGCAGACCACCCGACAGGGGCCAAGAGACCCAGTACTTC.

This clone has only a few counts. This chain joins TRBV2 and TRBJ1-5; TRBD1 matches at 7 bases. This CDR3 region has 14 residues. Germline V gene sequence: CDR1 SNHLY, CDR2 FYNNEI. The trim removed 6 bases at V and 7 bases at J, leaving 9 bases unmatched. CDR3 in amino acids: CASRETGLDQPQHF. In DNA, the CDR3 is TGTGCCAGCAGGGAGACAGGGTTGGACCAGCCCCAGCATTTT.

This clone was seen more than once but under ten times. The V and J genes are TRBV9 and TRBJ1-1; tentatively, D is TRBD1 (6 bases). This CDR3 is built from 15 residues. Looked up from germline, CDR1 is SGDLS and CDR2 is YYNGEE. Trimming took off 0 bases at V and 6 bases at J, with 15 bases between the two ends. CDR3 bases: TGTGCCAGCAGCGTAGGAGGGGGGGCATCCCCTGAAGCTTTCTTT. Translated: CASSVGGGASPEAFF.

This CDR3 is CASSPGIRFTVEAFF. In DNA, the CDR3 is TGTGCCAGCTCACCGGGCATCAGGTTTACGGTCGAAGCTTTCTTT. This chain joins TRBV18 and TRBJ1-1, with no clear D. Germline assignment: CDR1 KGHSH and CDR2 LQKENI. CDR3 length: 15 amino acids. V gave up 3 bases and J gave up 8 bases, with 19 bases separating them. Supplemented by reference TRBV18 and TRBJ1-1, the full variable domain reads NAGVMQNPRHLVRRRGQEARLRCSPMKGHSHVYWYRQLPEEGLKFMVYLQKENIIDESGMPKERFSAEFPKEGPSILRIQQVVRGDSAAYFCASSPGIRFTVEAFFGQGTRLTVV.

The CDR3 loop is CASSVGTSGDTQYF. The CDR3 DNA is TGTGCCAGCAGCGTAGGGACTAGCGGTGATACGCAGTATTTT. The chain carries TRBV9 and TRBJ2-3; TRBD2 aligns across 10 bases. The length of the CDR3 is 14 residues. CDR1 SGDLS and CDR2 YYNGEE come from the germline V gene. Trimming took 0 bases from V and 6 from J; bases not matched to a gene: 1.

The chain links TRBV6-6 to TRBJ1-1; maybe TRBD1 (5 bases). This CDR3 is built from 17 residues. Germline CDR1 reads MNHNY; CDR2 reads SVGAGI (reference sequence). V lost 5 bases and J lost 3, with 22 bases in between. In DNA form, the CDR3 reads TGTGCCAGCAGTCTGGGGGGTCGGGCCAGGATGGACACTGAAGCTTTCTTT. It encodes CASSLGGRARMDTEAFF.

The V call is TRBV7-9, the J call TRBJ1-6; D remains ambiguous. The germline V and J ends were trimmed by 1 base and 9 bases, with 10 bases remaining between them. Germline V gene lookup returns CDR1 SEHNR and CDR2 FQNEAQ (reference sequence). This CDR3 has 14 amino acids. The CDR3 DNA follows: TGTGCCAGCAGCTTAGGCCCCAGATCTTCACCCCTCCACTTT. Protein: CASSLGPRSSPLHF.

The chain is built from TRBV7-9 and TRBJ2-3; D is ambiguous. The germline V gene has CDR1 SEHNR and CDR2 FQNEAQ (reference sequence). V lost 1 base and J lost 6, with 14 bases in between. This CDR3 spans 15 amino acids. The CDR3 is CASSLVHRTADTQYF. CDR3 DNA sequence: TGTGCCAGCAGCTTAGTGCACAGAACCGCCGATACGCAGTATTTT.

The V gene is TRBV27, the J gene TRBJ2-3, with 11 bases that match TRBD2. The V and J ends lost 6 bases and 2 bases, in that order; junction bases with no gene match: 4. CDR1 MNHEY and CDR2 SMNVEV come from the germline V gene (reference sequence). This CDR3 has 15 amino acids. CDR3 in DNA: TGTGCCAGCAGACTACTAGCGGGAGTCACAGATACGCAGTATTTT. Translating gives CASRLLAGVTDTQYF.

The chain uses TRBV5-1 and TRBJ1-2, with TRBD1 matching 7 bases. CDR3 length equals 15 residues. Germline assignment: CDR1 SGHRS and CDR2 YFSETQ. The V segment lost 2 bases and the J segment 5 bases; nucleotides outside the gene matches: 9. The CDR3 is CASSLTGAGGYGYTF. The CDR3 coding sequence is TGCGCCAGCAGCTTAACAGGGGCTGGCGGATATGGCTACACCTTC.

The rearrangement links TRBV13 to TRBJ2-5; weak D call: TRBD2 (7 bases). Germline-derived CDR1 and CDR2 are PRHDT and FYEKMQ (reference sequence). V lost 2 bases and J lost 2, with 12 bases in between. The CDR3 runs 15 residues. CDR3 residues: CASSLKGGTQETQYF. The DNA for the CDR3 is TGTGCCAGCAGCTTAAAGGGGGGGACACAAGAGACCCAGTACTTC.

The chain employs TRBV14 and TRBJ1-3; 7 positions agree with TRBD1. In germline, CDR1 is SGHDN, CDR2 FVKESK. V shed 5 bases and J 4 bases; nucleotides not matched to a gene: 14. This CDR3 contains 17 residues. For the CDR3, the DNA is TGTGCCAGCAGCGGACGGACAGGACGGATCGGGGGAAACACCATATATTTT. It codes for CASSGRTGRIGGNTIYF. The full variable domain, with the rest looked up from reference TRBV14 and TRBJ1-3, is EAGVTQFPSHSVIEKGQTVTLRCDPISGHDNLYWYRRVMGKEIKFLLHFVKESKQDESGMPNNRFLAERTGGTYSTLKVQPAELEDSGVYFCASSGRTGRIGGNTIYFGEGSWLTVV.

This chain joins TRBV7-6 and TRBJ2-7; 7 bases fit TRBD1. The J segment lost 5 bases and the V segment lost 2 bases, leaving 6 bases of the junction unmatched. This CDR3 spans 14 amino acids. Germline V gene data show CDR1 as SGHVS and CDR2 as FNYEAQ. CDR3 loop: CASSLTTGSHEQYF. CDR3 coding DNA: TGTGCCAGCAGCTTAACGACAGGGAGCCACGAGCAGTACTTC.

V is TRBV7-2 and J is TRBJ1-5; a possible D gene is TRBD1 (6 bases). The CDR3 loop spans 14 amino acids. V lost 5 bases and J lost 10, with 18 bases in between. Per the germline V gene, CDR1 is SGHTA and CDR2 is FQGNSA. The DNA for the CDR3 is TGTGCCAGCAGCGGCCAGGTTCGGGGGGCACCCCAGCATTTT. Its protein is CASSGQVRGAPQHF.

This sequence joins TRBV10-3 and TRBJ2-3; D might be TRBD2 (5 bases). This CDR3 contains 11 residues. V lost 7 bases and J 4 bases, leaving 6 bases between the germline ends. CDR1 ENHRY and CDR2 SYGVKD come from the germline V gene. The CDR3 loop reads CAIKLADTQYF. Written as DNA, the CDR3 is TGTGCCATCAAACTAGCAGATACGCAGTATTTT.

The rearrangement uses TRBV24-1 and TRBJ2-2; 8 nucleotides agree with TRBD1. V lost 10 bases, J lost 6 bases, and 6 bases stayed unmatched. CDR1 and CDR2 from the germline V gene are KGHDR and SFDVKD. The CDR3 runs 13 residues. The CDR3 nucleotides read TGTGCCACTATAGACAGGGGCGCCGGGGAGCTGTTTTTT. It is translated as CATIDRGAGELFF.

V and J are TRBV19 and TRBJ1-1, with D tentatively TRBD1 (6 bases). Deletions cut 3 bases from V and 8 bases from J, with 13 bases between. The CDR3 extends over 13 amino acids. Looked up from germline, CDR1 is LNHDA and CDR2 is SQIVND (reference sequence). The CDR3 loop reads CASSIWLGQEAFF. In DNA, the CDR3 is TGTGCCAGTAGTATTTGGCTGGGACAAGAAGCTTTCTTT.

This sequence joins TRBV5-1 and TRBJ2-5, with 8 bases aligning to TRBD1. This CDR3 is 16 amino acids long. Germline CDR1 is SGHRS and CDR2 is YFSETQ. V gave up 0 bases and J gave up 5 bases; unmatched junction bases: 9. This CDR3 is CASSLALAGGKETQYF. The CDR3 bases are TGCGCCAGCAGCTTGGCCTTAGCAGGGGGCAAGGAGACCCAGTACTTC.

The chain couples TRBV25-1 to TRBJ1-2, with D maybe TRBD1 (6 bases). The V gene lost 4 bases and the J gene lost 2 bases, with 8 bases spanning the gap. CDR1 is MGHDK and CDR2 is SYGVNS in the germline V gene. The CDR3 loop spans 13 amino acids. CDR3 bases: TGTGCCAGCAGTGCTCAGGGGAACTATGGCTACACCTTC. Translation gives CASSAQGNYGYTF.

This clone was counted a single time. The chain links TRBV7-6 to TRBJ1-3; 10 bases align to TRBD1. This CDR3 region has 16 residues. Germline CDR1 is SGHVS and CDR2 is FNYEAQ. The junction had 6 bases not matched to a gene; V was cut back by 5 bases and J by 2 bases. The chain's CDR3 is CASSQGQGTTGNTIYF. The CDR3 nucleotides are TGTGCCAGCAGCCAGGGACAGGGGACCACTGGAAACACCATATATTTT.